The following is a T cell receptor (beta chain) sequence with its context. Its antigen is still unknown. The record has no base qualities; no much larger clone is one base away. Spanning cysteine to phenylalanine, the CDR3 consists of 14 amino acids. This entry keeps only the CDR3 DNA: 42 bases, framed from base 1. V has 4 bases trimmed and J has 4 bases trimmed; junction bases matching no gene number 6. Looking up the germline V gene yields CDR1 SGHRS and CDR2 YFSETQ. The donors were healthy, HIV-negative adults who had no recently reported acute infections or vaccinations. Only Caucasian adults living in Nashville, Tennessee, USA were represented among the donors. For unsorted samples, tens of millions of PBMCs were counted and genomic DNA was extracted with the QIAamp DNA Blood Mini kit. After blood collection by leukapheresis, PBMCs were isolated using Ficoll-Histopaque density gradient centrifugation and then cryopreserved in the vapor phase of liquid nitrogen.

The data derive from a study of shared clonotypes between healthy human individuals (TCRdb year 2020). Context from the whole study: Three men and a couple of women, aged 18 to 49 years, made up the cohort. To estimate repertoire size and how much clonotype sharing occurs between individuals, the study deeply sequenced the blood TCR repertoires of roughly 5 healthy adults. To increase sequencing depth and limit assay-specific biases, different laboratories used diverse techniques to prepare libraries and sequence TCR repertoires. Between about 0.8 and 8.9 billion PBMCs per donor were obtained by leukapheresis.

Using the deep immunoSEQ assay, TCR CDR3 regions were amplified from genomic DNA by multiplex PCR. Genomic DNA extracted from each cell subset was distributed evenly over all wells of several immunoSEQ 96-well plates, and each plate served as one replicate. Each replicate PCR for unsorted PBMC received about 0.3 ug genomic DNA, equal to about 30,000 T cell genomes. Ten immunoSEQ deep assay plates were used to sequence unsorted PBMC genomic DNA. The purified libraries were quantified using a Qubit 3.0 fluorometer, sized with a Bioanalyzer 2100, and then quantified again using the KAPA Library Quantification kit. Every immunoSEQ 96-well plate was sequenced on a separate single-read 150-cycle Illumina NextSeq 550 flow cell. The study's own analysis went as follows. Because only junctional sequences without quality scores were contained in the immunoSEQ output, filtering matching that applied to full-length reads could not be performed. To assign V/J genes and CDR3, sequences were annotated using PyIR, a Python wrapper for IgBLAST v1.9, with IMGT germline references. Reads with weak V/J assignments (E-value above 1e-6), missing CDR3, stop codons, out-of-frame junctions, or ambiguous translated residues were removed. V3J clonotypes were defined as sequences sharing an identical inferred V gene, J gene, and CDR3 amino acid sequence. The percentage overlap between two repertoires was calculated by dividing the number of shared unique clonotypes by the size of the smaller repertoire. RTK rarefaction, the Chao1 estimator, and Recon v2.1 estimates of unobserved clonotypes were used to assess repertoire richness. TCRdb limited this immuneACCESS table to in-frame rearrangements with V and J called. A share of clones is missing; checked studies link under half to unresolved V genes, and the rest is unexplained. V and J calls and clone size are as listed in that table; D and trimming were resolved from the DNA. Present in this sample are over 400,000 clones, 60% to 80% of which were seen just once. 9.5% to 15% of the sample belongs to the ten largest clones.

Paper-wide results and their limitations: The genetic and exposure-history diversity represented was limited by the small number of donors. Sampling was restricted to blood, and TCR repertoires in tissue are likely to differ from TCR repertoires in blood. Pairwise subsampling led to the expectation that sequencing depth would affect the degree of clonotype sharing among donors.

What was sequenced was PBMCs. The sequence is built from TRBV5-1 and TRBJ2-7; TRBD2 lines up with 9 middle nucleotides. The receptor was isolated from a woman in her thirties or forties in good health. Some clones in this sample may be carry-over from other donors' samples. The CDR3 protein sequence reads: CASSRAGGPYEQYF. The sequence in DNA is TGCGCCAGCAGCCGGGCGGGAGGGCCTTACGAGCAGTACTTC. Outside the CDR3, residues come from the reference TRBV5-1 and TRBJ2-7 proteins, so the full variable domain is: KAGVTQTPRYLIKTRGQQVTLSCSPISGHRSVSWYQQTPGQGLQFLFEYFSETQRNKGNFPGRFSGRQFSNSRSEMNVSTLELGDSALYLCASSRAGGPYEQYFGPGTRLTVT.